This T cell receptor beta chain was sequenced in a study of monozygotic twins with inflammatory bowel disease. Whole blood served as the source of total RNA, and no T cell sorting took place. Study observations and caveats: No repertoire similarity difference was seen between concordant and discordant twins; power was possibly limited. Data gave no support to a single strong signal or clonotype associated with IBD.

The CDR3 runs 15 residues. Looked up from germline, CDR1 is SGHTA and CDR2 is FQGTGA. On this clonotype: What it binds is not known.

TCRalpha and TCRbeta cDNA went through nested PCRs of approximately 16 and 9 cycles, two in total. TCRdb re-analyzed the 5' RACE reads; it lists each CDR3 protein once, without DNA. The specimen's table records about 160,000 distinct CDR3 sequences. This rearrangement joins TRBV7-3 to TRBJ1-3. The TCR was taken from a human donor with ulcerative colitis or Crohn's disease, or a healthy co-twin of an affected twin (not recorded which). The sequencing sample was made of blood. CDR3 region: CASSLRSGSGNTIYF. The whole variable domain, remainder taken from reference TRBV7-3 and TRBJ1-3, is GAGVSQTPSNKVTEKGKYVELRCDPISGHTALYWYRQSLGQGPEFLIYFQGTGAADDSGLPNDRFFAVRPEGSVSTLKIQRTERGDSAVYLCASSLRSGSGNTIYFGEGSWLTVV.